The source of this T cell receptor beta chain is a study of blood T cell repertoires in COVID-19. Study-level information: The study drew acute and convalescent COVID-19 samples from the United States, Italy and Spain. The analysed material was cDNA or gDNA that came from T cells, B-cell-depleted T cells, or PBMCs.

Per the study methods: Amplification of reference gene primers was used by the study to estimate nucleated cell counts. Profiled with immunoSEQ multiplex PCR; TCRdb holds only in-frame clones, not every one. That table furnishes V, J and clone size, whereas the DNA furnished D and trimming. The sample lists 150,000 to 200,000 clones, about 80% occurring once. Germline CDR1 MNHEY, CDR2 SVGAGI. Trimming at V came to 5 bases and at J to 9 bases, leaving 7 bases not matched to a gene. The length of the CDR3 is 13 residues. This TCR derives from a woman between 70 and 85 years old with acute or convalescent COVID-19. V and J are TRBV6-5 and TRBJ2-1, with 7 bases that match TRBD2. What was sequenced was peripheral blood. The DNA of the CDR3 is TGTGCCAGCAGTAAGGGAGGGCCAGGTGAGCAGTTCTTC. Translating gives CASSKGGPGEQFF.